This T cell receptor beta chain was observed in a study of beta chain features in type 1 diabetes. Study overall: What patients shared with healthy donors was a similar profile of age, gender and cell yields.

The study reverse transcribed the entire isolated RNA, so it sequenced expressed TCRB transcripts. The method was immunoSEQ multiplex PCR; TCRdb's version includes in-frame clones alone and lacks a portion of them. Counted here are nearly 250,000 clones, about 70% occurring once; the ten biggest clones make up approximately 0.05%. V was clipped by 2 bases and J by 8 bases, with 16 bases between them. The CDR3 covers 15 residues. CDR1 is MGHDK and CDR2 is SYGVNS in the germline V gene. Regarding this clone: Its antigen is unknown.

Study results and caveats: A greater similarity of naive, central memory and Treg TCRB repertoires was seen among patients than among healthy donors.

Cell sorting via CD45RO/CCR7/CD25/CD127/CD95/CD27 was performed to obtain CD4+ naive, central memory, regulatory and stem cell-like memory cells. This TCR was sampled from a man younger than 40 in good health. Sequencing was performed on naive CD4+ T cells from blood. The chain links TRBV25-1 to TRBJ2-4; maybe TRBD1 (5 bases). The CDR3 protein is CASSERGGGPDIQYF. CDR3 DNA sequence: TGTGCCAGCAGTGAAAGGGGCGGCGGCCCGGACATTCAGTACTTC.